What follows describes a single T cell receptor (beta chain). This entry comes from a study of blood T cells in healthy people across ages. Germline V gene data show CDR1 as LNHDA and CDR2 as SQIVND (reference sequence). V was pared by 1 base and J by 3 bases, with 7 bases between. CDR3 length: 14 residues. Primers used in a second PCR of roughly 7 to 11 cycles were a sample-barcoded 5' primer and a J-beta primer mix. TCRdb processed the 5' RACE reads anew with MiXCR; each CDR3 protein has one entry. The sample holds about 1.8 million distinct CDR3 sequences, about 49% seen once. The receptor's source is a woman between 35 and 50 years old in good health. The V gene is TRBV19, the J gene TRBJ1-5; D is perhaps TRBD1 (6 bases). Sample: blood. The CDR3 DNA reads TGTGCCAGTAGTATAGGACAGGACAATCAGCCCCAGCATTTT. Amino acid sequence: CASSIGQDNQPQHF.